The 2 T cell receptor beta chains listed next were all sequenced from one sample in a study of T cell repertoires in breast cancer. Unpaired genes were suppressed by blocking oligonucleotides during a second nested PCR. TCRdb fed the emulsion pairing reads into MiXCR, producing one record per CDR3 protein. The sample has roughly 40,000 distinct CDR3 sequences, 45% seen once. Paired alpha-beta TCRs of CD8+ T cells were analyzed by expanded emulsion RT-PCR. Sequences were obtained from CD8+ T cells. These TCRs come from a pool of human donors with breast cancer or a healthy control (not recorded which).

In its sample, this clonotype was seen a few times. The chain employs TRBV2 and TRBJ1-1; D gene ambiguous. V was cut by 7 bases and J by 7 bases, with 19 bases left in between. The CDR3 is 14 amino acids. The germline CDR1 and CDR2 sequences are SNHLY and FYNNEI. For the CDR3, the DNA is TGTGCCAGCAACCCGACCCCCTCACCCAATGAAGCTTTCTTT. This sequence encodes CASNPTPSPNEAFF.

This chain uses TRBV7-9 with TRBJ1-6; D is unclear. CDR1 is SEHNR and CDR2 is FQNEAQ in the germline V gene (reference sequence). This CDR3 is 18 amino acids long. V shed 5 bases and J shed 2 bases, with 19 bases lying between them. The DNA of the CDR3 is TGTGCCAGCAGCCGTGAATCGACCCAAGGCCCCTATAATTCACCCCTCCACTTT. Protein product: CASSRESTQGPYNSPLHF.